Listed below are T cell receptor beta chains from one sample, sequenced in a study of blood T cells in healthy people across ages. TCRdb itself ran the 5' RACE reads through MiXCR, one entry per CDR3 protein. The sample has about 970,000 distinct CDR3 sequences; roughly 51% are singletons. The sequencing sample was made of blood. These receptors all stem from a woman aged 60 to 75 in good health. CDR3s include the opening cysteine and the closing phenylalanine or tryptophan. The D gene is left open where the match is weak. Clone size is stated in some rows and not others, as once, few, many or a class when expanded.

clone_size: -
v_call: TRBV12-3/TRBV12-4
d_call: TRBD2
j_call: TRBJ2-3
cdr3_aa: CASSGLVRTDTQYF
cdr3_nt: TGTGCCAGCAGTGGACTAGTTCGCACAGATACGCAGTATTTT

clone_size: -
v_call: TRBV7-2
d_call: -
j_call: TRBJ2-1
cdr3_aa: CASSPGQPGSNEQFF
cdr3_nt: TGTGCCAGCAGCCCGGGGCAGCCGGGGAGTAATGAGCAGTTCTTC

clone_size: -
v_call: TRBV29-1
d_call: -
j_call: TRBJ1-1
cdr3_aa: CSVTPRDRTEAFF
cdr3_nt: TGCAGCGTTACCCCAAGGGACCGCACTGAAGCTTTCTTT

clone_size: few
v_call: TRBV6-2/TRBV6-3
d_call: TRBD1
j_call: TRBJ2-7
cdr3_aa: CASRRQGVGEQYF
cdr3_nt: TGTGCCAGCAGAAGACAGGGAGTGGGGGAGCAGTACTTC

clone_size: -
v_call: TRBV27
d_call: TRBD2
j_call: TRBJ2-1
cdr3_aa: CASRTRLAGVYEQFF
cdr3_nt: TGTGCCAGCAGAACGCGACTAGCGGGAGTGTATGAGCAGTTCTTC

clone_size: -
v_call: TRBV12-3/TRBV12-4
d_call: TRBD1
j_call: TRBJ2-5
cdr3_aa: CASNDRDHQETQYF
cdr3_nt: TGTGCCAGCAACGACAGGGACCATCAAGAGACCCAGTACTTC

clone_size: many
v_call: TRBV7-2
d_call: -
j_call: TRBJ2-7
cdr3_aa: CASSLVNYEQYF
cdr3_nt: TGTGCCAGCAGCTTAGTCAACTACGAGCAGTACTTC

clone_size: -
v_call: TRBV29-1
d_call: -
j_call: TRBJ2-1
cdr3_aa: CSGRGGALYNEQFF
cdr3_nt: TGCAGCGGCAGGGGCGGGGCCCTGTACAATGAGCAGTTCTTC

clone_size: -
v_call: TRBV25-1
d_call: -
j_call: TRBJ1-6
cdr3_aa: CASSDAPWGSPLHF
cdr3_nt: TGTGCCAGCAGTGATGCCCCTTGGGGTTCACCCCTCCACTTT

clone_size: -
v_call: TRBV29-1
d_call: TRBD1
j_call: TRBJ2-2
cdr3_aa: CSARDSNTGELFF
cdr3_nt: TGCAGCGCGAGGGACAGCAACACCGGGGAGCTGTTTTTT

clone_size: -
v_call: TRBV29-1
d_call: -
j_call: TRBJ2-7
cdr3_aa: CSVGTTYEQYF
cdr3_nt: TGCAGCGTTGGGACTACCTACGAGCAGTACTTC

clone_size: -
v_call: TRBV7-2
d_call: TRBD1
j_call: TRBJ2-7
cdr3_aa: CASSSYRGSSYEQYF
cdr3_nt: TGTGCCAGCAGCTCATACAGGGGGAGCTCCTACGAGCAGTACTTC

clone_size: -
v_call: TRBV7-9
d_call: TRBD2
j_call: TRBJ2-3
cdr3_aa: CASSVPGLAGGSTDTQYF
cdr3_nt: TGTGCCAGCAGCGTACCGGGACTAGCGGGAGGTAGCACAGATACGCAGTATTTT

clone_size: -
v_call: TRBV12-3/TRBV12-4
d_call: -
j_call: TRBJ2-7
cdr3_aa: CASSLLASVVYEQYF
cdr3_nt: TGTGCCAGCAGTTTACTAGCGAGCGTGGTCTACGAGCAGTACTTC

clone_size: -
v_call: TRBV6-5
d_call: -
j_call: TRBJ2-1
cdr3_aa: CASSSVSNEQFF
cdr3_nt: TGTGCCAGCAGTTCAGTTTCCAATGAGCAGTTCTTC

clone_size: -
v_call: TRBV12-3/TRBV12-4
d_call: TRBD1
j_call: TRBJ1-4
cdr3_aa: CASKTGAATNGKLFF
cdr3_nt: TGTGCCAGCAAAACAGGGGCTGCAACTAATGGAAAACTGTTTTTT

clone_size: -
v_call: TRBV11-2
d_call: TRBD2
j_call: TRBJ2-5
cdr3_aa: CASSLSTSGETQYF
cdr3_nt: TGTGCCAGCAGCTTAAGTACTAGCGGAGAGACCCAGTACTTC

clone_size: once
v_call: TRBV7-9
d_call: -
j_call: TRBJ1-4
cdr3_aa: CASTQQSLRATNEKLFF
cdr3_nt: TGTGCCAGCACCCAACAGTCTCTTAGGGCAACTAATGAAAAACTGTTTTTT

clone_size: -
v_call: TRBV20-1
d_call: -
j_call: TRBJ1-2
cdr3_aa: CSARDEPQWTAANYGYTF
cdr3_nt: TGCAGTGCTAGAGACGAGCCCCAATGGACGGCGGCTAACTATGGCTACACCTTC

clone_size: few
v_call: TRBV20-1
d_call: TRBD2
j_call: TRBJ2-1
cdr3_aa: CSASLLAGPYDEQFF
cdr3_nt: TGCAGTGCTAGTCTTCTAGCGGGACCCTACGATGAGCAGTTCTTC

clone_size: -
v_call: TRBV20-1
d_call: -
j_call: TRBJ2-3
cdr3_aa: CSARDRTLPDTQYF
cdr3_nt: TGCAGTGCTAGAGATAGAACCCTCCCAGATACGCAGTATTTT

clone_size: -
v_call: TRBV28
d_call: TRBD2
j_call: TRBJ2-5
cdr3_aa: CASSLRTSVRETQYF
cdr3_nt: TGTGCCAGCAGTTTAAGGACTAGCGTTAGGGAGACCCAGTACTTC

clone_size: few
v_call: TRBV7-6
d_call: -
j_call: TRBJ2-7
cdr3_aa: CASSLSSDYEQYF
cdr3_nt: TGTGCCAGCAGCTTATCCTCCGACTACGAGCAGTACTTC

clone_size: -
v_call: TRBV7-2
d_call: TRBD1
j_call: TRBJ2-6
cdr3_aa: CASSSGQGSIITGANVLTF
cdr3_nt: TGTGCCAGCAGCTCGGGACAGGGTAGCATTATAACTGGGGCCAACGTCCTGACTTTC

clone_size: -
v_call: TRBV2
d_call: -
j_call: TRBJ2-2
cdr3_aa: CASSEMRDSNTGELFF
cdr3_nt: TGTGCCAGCAGTGAAATGCGGGACAGTAACACCGGGGAGCTGTTTTTT

clone_size: few
v_call: TRBV20-1
d_call: TRBD2
j_call: TRBJ2-3
cdr3_aa: CSARDLLGGSADTQYF
cdr3_nt: TGCAGTGCTAGAGACCTTTTAGGCGGGAGTGCAGATACGCAGTATTTT

clone_size: -
v_call: TRBV7-8
d_call: TRBD1
j_call: TRBJ1-5
cdr3_aa: CASSFSGTGGGQPQHF
cdr3_nt: TGTGCCAGCAGCTTCTCCGGGACAGGGGGCGGTCAGCCCCAGCATTTT

clone_size: -
v_call: TRBV5-1
d_call: -
j_call: TRBJ2-1
cdr3_aa: CASSFGPRDKQFF
cdr3_nt: TGCGCCAGCAGCTTCGGACCGAGGGATAAGCAGTTCTTC

clone_size: -
v_call: TRBV2
d_call: TRBD1
j_call: TRBJ1-2
cdr3_aa: CASSVNRGVSNYGYTF
cdr3_nt: TGTGCCAGCAGTGTCAACAGGGGGGTCTCTAACTATGGCTACACCTTC

clone_size: -
v_call: TRBV7-8
d_call: -
j_call: TRBJ2-3
cdr3_aa: CAIARQADTQYF
cdr3_nt: TGTGCCATCGCCCGGCAGGCAGATACGCAGTATTTT

clone_size: -
v_call: TRBV7-9
d_call: -
j_call: TRBJ2-7
cdr3_aa: CASSPDGSSYEQYF
cdr3_nt: TGTGCCAGCAGCCCGGACGGGAGCTCCTACGAGCAGTACTTC

clone_size: few
v_call: TRBV20-1
d_call: -
j_call: TRBJ2-7
cdr3_aa: CSARDRRRTETNEQYF
cdr3_nt: TGCAGTGCTAGAGATCGGAGGCGGACCGAAACGAACGAGCAGTACTTC

clone_size: -
v_call: TRBV11-2
d_call: -
j_call: TRBJ2-5
cdr3_aa: CASSFNRVRQETQYF
cdr3_nt: TGTGCCAGCAGCTTTAACAGGGTGCGCCAAGAGACCCAGTACTTC

clone_size: few
v_call: TRBV28
d_call: -
j_call: TRBJ2-7
cdr3_aa: CASSLSGGWYEQYF
cdr3_nt: TGTGCCAGCAGTTTATCCGGAGGATGGTACGAGCAGTACTTC

clone_size: few
v_call: TRBV3-1
d_call: TRBD2
j_call: TRBJ2-5
cdr3_aa: CASSHGGQETQYF
cdr3_nt: TGTGCCAGCAGCCACGGGGGGCAAGAGACCCAGTACTTC

clone_size: -
v_call: TRBV20-1
d_call: -
j_call: TRBJ1-5
cdr3_aa: CSARVLAATGNQPQHF
cdr3_nt: TGCAGTGCTAGAGTATTGGCTGCTACAGGGAATCAGCCCCAGCATTTT

clone_size: -
v_call: TRBV28
d_call: TRBD2
j_call: TRBJ2-3
cdr3_aa: CASSFLAGGITGTQYF
cdr3_nt: TGTGCCAGCAGTTTTCTAGCGGGAGGTATCACAGGTACGCAGTATTTT

clone_size: -
v_call: TRBV14
d_call: TRBD1
j_call: TRBJ2-3
cdr3_aa: CASSQHFPHRGLTDTQYF
cdr3_nt: TGTGCCAGCAGCCAACACTTCCCGCACAGGGGGCTCACAGATACGCAGTATTTT

clone_size: few
v_call: TRBV7-2
d_call: TRBD1
j_call: TRBJ2-3
cdr3_aa: CASSLAGIGWDRLTDTQYF
cdr3_nt: TGTGCCAGCAGCTTAGCGGGTATAGGTTGGGACAGACTCACAGATACGCAGTATTTT

clone_size: few
v_call: TRBV20-1
d_call: -
j_call: TRBJ2-1
cdr3_aa: CSARGLVSYNEQFF
cdr3_nt: TGCAGTGCCAGGGGACTCGTATCCTACAATGAGCAGTTCTTC

clone_size: -
v_call: TRBV27
d_call: -
j_call: TRBJ2-7
cdr3_aa: CASSLAGALREQYF
cdr3_nt: TGTGCCAGCAGTTTAGCCGGCGCTTTACGCGAGCAGTACTTC

clone_size: -
v_call: TRBV12-3/TRBV12-4
d_call: -
j_call: TRBJ2-3
cdr3_aa: CASSLAGGGPDTQYF
cdr3_nt: TGTGCCAGCAGTTTAGCGGGAGGGGGTCCAGATACGCAGTATTTT

clone_size: -
v_call: TRBV9
d_call: -
j_call: TRBJ2-2
cdr3_aa: CASSRGPNTGELFF
cdr3_nt: TGTGCCAGCAGCAGGGGTCCGAACACCGGGGAGCTGTTTTTT

clone_size: once
v_call: TRBV4-2
d_call: TRBD2
j_call: TRBJ2-1
cdr3_aa: CASSQGLAPYEQFF
cdr3_nt: TGTGCCAGCAGCCAGGGACTAGCACCCTATGAGCAGTTCTTC

clone_size: -
v_call: TRBV7-2
d_call: TRBD2
j_call: TRBJ2-3
cdr3_aa: CASNRGGATDTQYF
cdr3_nt: TGTGCCAGCAACCGCGGGGGGGCAACAGATACGCAGTATTTT

clone_size: -
v_call: TRBV3-1
d_call: -
j_call: TRBJ2-3
cdr3_aa: CASRNGLLSTDTQYF
cdr3_nt: TGTGCCAGCAGAAACGGACTTCTCTCCACAGATACGCAGTATTTT

clone_size: -
v_call: TRBV28
d_call: -
j_call: TRBJ2-1
cdr3_aa: CASSLGRSTNEQFF
cdr3_nt: TGTGCCAGCAGTTTAGGCAGGTCCACCAATGAGCAGTTCTTC

clone_size: -
v_call: TRBV4-2
d_call: -
j_call: TRBJ2-7
cdr3_aa: CASSQDPRSRRYEQYF
cdr3_nt: TGTGCCAGCAGCCAAGATCCAAGGTCCCGTCGCTACGAGCAGTACTTC

clone_size: few
v_call: TRBV29-1
d_call: TRBD1
j_call: TRBJ2-7
cdr3_aa: CSVAAGTGQGEQYF
cdr3_nt: TGCAGCGTTGCGGCCGGGACAGGGCAAGGCGAGCAGTACTTC

clone_size: -
v_call: TRBV29-1
d_call: -
j_call: TRBJ1-1
cdr3_aa: CSVVAGPGAEAFF
cdr3_nt: TGCAGCGTTGTGGCCGGACCGGGGGCGGAAGCTTTCTTT